Below, 22 T cell receptor beta chains from the same sample are listed, as sequenced in a study of memory CD4+ T cells and cytomegalovirus serostatus. The protocol was immunoSEQ multiplex PCR, while the TCRdb copy is restricted to in-frame clones and leaves out a portion. This table holds roughly 50,000 clones, roughly 78% found once. The sort gate was single viable CD3+CD4+CD8-CD45RO+ cells for memory CD4+ T cells. Specimen: memory CD4+ T cells from blood. The receptors were sampled from an adult in good health and CMV-seronegative.

Concerning this clone: This same CDR3 is encoded by further DNA sequences in the sample. This chain joins TRBV6-1 and TRBJ1-1; perhaps TRBD1 as D (5 bases). The CDR3 covers 12 residues. Germline V gene sequence: CDR1 MNHNS, CDR2 SASEGT. The V end lost 6 bases, the J end lost 4 bases, and 9 bases lay between the germline ends. The CDR3 sequence: CASRKGFTEAFF. CDR3 DNA: TGTGCCAGCAGGAAGGGGTTCACTGAAGCTTTCTTT.

J is TRBJ2-5 and V is TRBV6-5, with 9 bases that match TRBD2. V lost 5 bases and J lost 5; bases outside the gene matches: 9. The CDR3 has 15 residues. CDR1 MNHEY and CDR2 SVGAGI come from the germline V gene. CDR3 protein: CASSRMTSGMETQYF. For the CDR3, the DNA is TGTGCCAGCAGTCGGATGACTAGCGGTATGGAGACCCAGTACTTC.

The rearrangement uses TRBV11-2 and TRBJ2-7; 8 nucleotides align to TRBD2. The CDR3 is made up of 17 amino acids. Trimming removed 7 bases from V and 0 bases from J; junction bases left unmatched: 14. Germline V gives CDR1 SGHAT, CDR2 FQNNGV. The CDR3 sequence is CASTSWGSGKSSYEQYF. CDR3 bases: TGTGCCAGCACCTCCTGGGGTAGCGGGAAGAGCTCCTACGAGCAGTACTTC.

The rearrangement joins TRBV11-2 to TRBJ2-1; D gene ambiguous. Germline loops: CDR1 SGHAT, CDR2 FQNNGV. V lost 2 bases and J 3 bases, leaving 2 bases between the germline ends. This CDR3 comprises 12 residues. The CDR3 loop reads CASSLYYNEQFF. The CDR3, as DNA: TGTGCCAGCAGCTTATACTACAATGAGCAGTTCTTC.

V is TRBV23-1 and J is TRBJ2-7, with a possible D match to TRBD2 (7 bases). TRBV23-1 is an open reading frame whose function is uncertain. The CDR3 length is 13 residues. The V end was cut by 10 bases, the J end by 3 bases, with 16 bases between. CDR3 loop: CAISCGGVYEQYF. DNA for the CDR3: TGCGCCATTTCATGCGGGGGCGTCTACGAGCAGTACTTC.

This clone was detected only a few times. This chain joins TRBV4-1 and TRBJ2-7; 7 bases align to TRBD1. The CDR3 runs 15 residues. The trim removed 4 bases at V and 1 base at J, leaving 7 bases unmatched. Looked up from germline, CDR1 is MGHRA and CDR2 is YSYEKL. Here the CDR3 reads CASSRGTVASYEQYF. For the CDR3, the DNA is TGCGCCAGCAGCCGAGGGACAGTAGCTTCCTACGAGCAGTACTTC.

J is TRBJ2-3 and V is TRBV6-4, with 12 bases fitting TRBD2. CDR3 length: 18 amino acids. The V segment lost 0 bases and the J segment 3 bases; nucleotides outside the gene matches: 7. Germline CDR1 MRHNA, CDR2 SNTAGT. The CDR3 sequence is CASSDSYLTSGRTDTQYF. The CDR3 DNA is TGTGCCAGCAGTGACTCGTATCTGACTAGCGGGAGAACAGATACGCAGTATTTT.

The chain couples TRBV6-6 to TRBJ1-2, with D tentatively TRBD1 (5 bases). The CDR3 spans 13 residues. CDR1 is MNHNY and CDR2 is SVGAGI in the germline V gene (reference sequence). V was trimmed by 6 bases and J by 8 bases, leaving 16 bases between them. The CDR3 DNA reads as TGTGCCAGCAGCCTCCGGGGGGGGGTCGGCTACACCTTC. Translation: CASSLRGGVGYTF.

V usage is TRBV11-2 and J usage is TRBJ2-1; D is perhaps TRBD2 (5 bases). CDR3 length equals 14 residues. The V end lost 5 bases, the J end lost 10 bases, and 18 bases lay between the germline ends. Per germline, CDR1 SGHAT and CDR2 FQNNGV. CDR3 sequence (DNA): TGTGCCAGCAGCCCCCAGTCGAGGGTACGCGAGCAGTTCTTC. This gives the protein CASSPQSRVREQFF.

This clone was counted once. The V gene is TRBV30, the J gene TRBJ1-2; 8 bases are shared with TRBD1. The CDR3 extends over 17 amino acids. Trimming took 0 bases from V and 2 from J; bases not matched to a gene: 11. The V gene's germline CDR1 is GTSNPN and CDR2 SVGIG (reference sequence). This CDR3 reads CAWSVYGQGPKNYGYTF. CDR3 DNA sequence: TGTGCCTGGAGTGTGTATGGACAGGGTCCCAAGAACTATGGCTACACCTTC.

The chain combines TRBV7-2 with TRBJ1-2; no definite D call. Germline loops: CDR1 SGHTA, CDR2 FQGNSA. The CDR3 covers 15 residues. V shed 1 base and J shed 1 base, with 10 bases lying between them. CDR3 loop: CASSLDGRRNYGYTF. DNA of the CDR3: TGTGCCAGCAGCTTAGATGGCAGGCGTAACTATGGCTACACCTTC.

The genes are TRBV4-1 and TRBJ2-7; D call uncertain. This CDR3 is built from 14 residues. Trimming removed 6 bases from V and 2 bases from J, with 14 bases in between. CDR1 is MGHRA and CDR2 is YSYEKL in the germline V gene. Here the CDR3 reads CASSVETPPYEQYF. CDR3 nucleotides: TGCGCCAGCAGTGTTGAGACTCCCCCCTACGAGCAGTACTTC.

The chain combines TRBV28 with TRBJ1-5, with a possible D match to TRBD1 (6 bases). V dropped 2 bases and J dropped 0 bases, with 17 bases sitting between them. This CDR3 is built from 18 residues. Per germline, CDR1 MDHEN and CDR2 SYDVKM. As DNA, the CDR3 is TGTGCCAGCAGTTTACCAGGGGATGGGGGTTATAGCAATCAGCCCCAGCATTTT. Protein product: CASSLPGDGGYSNQPQHF.

V usage is TRBV27 and J usage is TRBJ2-3; the match to TRBD2 covers 9 bases. The CDR3 contains 14 residues. The junction had 5 bases not matched to a gene; V was cut back by 7 bases and J by 3 bases. Germline CDR1 and CDR2: MNHEY and SMNVEV (reference sequence). In DNA form, the CDR3 reads TGTGCCAGCAAGCAGCGGGGGGCTACAGATACGCAGTATTTT. Encoded protein: CASKQRGATDTQYF.

This clone was seen more than once but under ten times. The chain is built from TRBV6-6 and TRBJ2-7; 8 nucleotides align to TRBD1. The J segment lost 0 bases and the V segment lost 7 bases, leaving 11 bases of the junction unmatched. The CDR3 is 16 residues long. The germline gives CDR1 MNHNY, CDR2 SVGAGI (reference sequence). The CDR3: CASTQTRDRPSYEQYF. The CDR3 bases are TGTGCCAGCACCCAAACTCGGGACAGGCCCTCCTACGAGCAGTACTTC.

The rearrangement joins TRBV6-1 to TRBJ2-5; TRBD1 might be the D (5 bases). The V gene lost 1 base and the J gene lost 3 bases, with 9 bases spanning the gap. The CDR3 length is 14 residues. Germline CDR1 MNHNS, CDR2 SASEGT. CDR3 nucleotide sequence: TGTGCCAGCAGTGAAGTGGGGCGGAAAGAGACCCAGTACTTC. It is translated as CASSEVGRKETQYF.

The chain combines TRBV5-4 with TRBJ2-3; 9 positions agree with TRBD1. The CDR3 covers 14 residues. Trimming cost V 3 bases and J 7 bases; bases outside gene matches: 6. Germline CDR1 reads SGHNT; CDR2 reads YYREEE (reference sequence). CDR3 amino acids: CASSSGQGTNTQYF. In DNA form, the CDR3 reads TGTGCCAGCAGCTCGGGACAGGGAACGAATACGCAGTATTTT.

This clone was picked up one time. The chain joins TRBV2 to TRBJ2-7; maybe TRBD1 (5 bases). The CDR3 has 12 amino acids. Germline V gives CDR1 SNHLY, CDR2 FYNNEI. V was shortened by 3 bases and J by 3 bases, with 6 bases between the two germline ends. In nucleotides, the CDR3 is TGTGCCAGCAGTGACACAGGCTACGAGCAGTACTTC. It encodes CASSDTGYEQYF.

The chain employs TRBV19 and TRBJ2-1, with 8 positions matching TRBD2. This CDR3 spans 15 amino acids. Trimming took 2 bases from V and 5 from J; bases not matched to a gene: 5. Germline V CDR1 and CDR2: LNHDA, SQIVND (reference sequence). This CDR3 reads CASSIHGRVHNEQFF. For the CDR3, the DNA is TGTGCCAGTAGTATACACGGGAGGGTCCACAATGAGCAGTTCTTC.

The J gene is TRBJ2-7, the V gene TRBV4-1; the D gene is possibly TRBD1 (6 bases). V was cut by 4 bases and J by 1 base, with 17 bases left in between. The germline CDR1 and CDR2 sequences are MGHRA and YSYEKL. This CDR3 spans 16 amino acids. The CDR3 here is CASSRTYVRGSYEQYF. In DNA form, the CDR3 reads TGCGCCAGCAGCCGCACCTACGTGAGGGGGTCCTACGAGCAGTACTTC.

The genes are TRBV7-9 and TRBJ1-5; a possible D gene is TRBD1 (5 bases). This CDR3 region has 15 residues. V dropped 6 bases and J dropped 2 bases, with 14 bases sitting between them. CDR1 is SEHNR and CDR2 is FQNEAQ in the germline V gene (reference sequence). In nucleotides, the CDR3 is TGTGCCAGCAGTAAGGGGATGCAAGGCAATCAGCCCCAGCATTTT. Translated: CASSKGMQGNQPQHF.

The chain links TRBV2 to TRBJ2-7; the match to TRBD2 covers 10 bases. CDR1 SNHLY and CDR2 FYNNEI come from the germline V gene. The CDR3 consists of 15 residues. Trimming removed 8 bases from V and 0 bases from J; junction bases left unmatched: 7. DNA of the CDR3: TGTGCCAGCGAGGGGAGACTAGCGGGCTCCTACGAGCAGTACTTC. As protein: CASEGRLAGSYEQYF. The whole variable domain, remainder taken from reference TRBV2 and TRBJ2-7, is EPEVTQTPSHQVTQMGQEVILRCVPISNHLYFYWYRQILGQKVEFLVSFYNNEISEKSEIFDDQFSVERPDGSNFTLKIRSTKLEDSAMYFCASEGRLAGSYEQYFGPGTRLTVT.